Below are 18 T cell receptor beta chains sequenced from a single sample in a study of T cells in narcolepsy. This table comes from immunoSEQ multiplex PCR, and its TCRdb copy is limited to in-frame clones, with some not included. The repertoire has about 18,000 clones, over 55% of them found once; the top ten carry around 14%. The material sequenced was CD45RA- memory CD8+ T cells from PBMCs. The receptor set was obtained from a human donor with narcolepsy.

This chain uses TRBV27 with TRBJ2-2; TRBD2 aligns across 10 bases. Germline CDR1 MNHEY, CDR2 SMNVEV (reference sequence). Unmatched junction bases numbered 13, after V lost 5 bases and J lost 7 bases. This CDR3 region has 17 residues. Here the CDR3 DNA reads TGTGCCAGCAGTATAACCAGCGGGAGGGCCGAGAGCGGGGAGCTGTTTTTT. Its translation is CASSITSGRAESGELFF.

The chain has TRBV15 and TRBJ2-1; D is perhaps TRBD1 or TRBD2 (5 bases each). Between the trimmed V and J ends, which lost 5 bases and 7 bases, there was a span of 15 bases. The CDR3 extends over 14 amino acids. Germline CDR1 reads LNHNV; CDR2 reads YYDKDF (reference sequence). For the CDR3, the DNA is TGTGCCACCAGCTTCCGGGGCCGCGCGAATGAGCAGTTCTTC. This encodes CATSFRGRANEQFF.

The chain employs TRBV19 and TRBJ1-5; 7 bases map to TRBD1. The CDR3 length is 14 residues. Germline V lookup: CDR1 LNHDA, CDR2 SQIVND (reference sequence). The junction had 6 bases not matched to a gene; V was cut back by 7 bases and J by 3 bases. The DNA of the CDR3 is TGTGCCAGTACCGGGACAGACTTCAATCAGCCCCAGCATTTT. Its protein is CASTGTDFNQPQHF.

V gene TRBV5-5 combines with J gene TRBJ2-2; possible D gene TRBD2, 6 bases. V gave up 2 bases and J gave up 5 bases, with 13 bases separating them. CDR1 SGHKS and CDR2 YYEKEE come from the germline V gene (reference sequence). The CDR3 loop spans 15 amino acids. CDR3 in amino acids: CASSLRYGGTGELFF. The CDR3 DNA follows: TGTGCCAGCAGCTTACGGTACGGGGGAACCGGGGAGCTGTTTTTT.

This chain connects TRBV11-2 to TRBJ2-7; the D gene is possibly TRBD1 (5 bases). This CDR3 comprises 15 residues. CDR1 and CDR2 from the germline V gene are SGHAT and FQNNGV. The V gene lost 3 bases and the J gene lost 3 bases, with 15 bases spanning the gap. CDR3 sequence: CASSFPTDKFYEQYF. CDR3 DNA: TGTGCCAGCAGCTTTCCAACGGACAAGTTCTACGAGCAGTACTTC.

This clone was seen only once. The chain is built from TRBV13 and TRBJ2-7; no firm D call. The V gene's germline CDR1 is PRHDT and CDR2 FYEKMQ (reference sequence). The CDR3 is made up of 12 amino acids. Trimming removed 1 base at V and 5 bases at J, with 6 bases between. In DNA, the CDR3 is TGTGCCAGCAGCTTAGTCGACGACGAGCAGTACTTC. It yields the protein CASSLVDDEQYF. Complete variable domain (other parts from reference TRBV13 and TRBJ2-7): AAGVIQSPRHLIKEKRETATLKCYPIPRHDTVYWYQQGPGQDPQFLISFYEKMQSDKGSIPDRFSAQQFSDYHSELNMSSLELGDSALYFCASSLVDDEQYFGPGTRLTVT.

The chain links TRBV10-3 to TRBJ2-3; 7 bases are a match to TRBD1. Germline-derived CDR1 and CDR2 are ENHRY and SYGVKD. The CDR3 covers 13 residues. Germline trimming cut 10 bases from V and 5 bases from J; bases unmatched to any gene: 9. In DNA, the CDR3 is TGTGCCACCGAGGACAGGTCAGGAGATACGCAGTATTTT. This gives the protein CATEDRSGDTQYF.

This clone was counted only a few times. The chain joins TRBV7-6 to TRBJ2-7; D is perhaps TRBD1 or TRBD2 (6 bases each). Deletions cut 5 bases from V and 3 bases from J, with 8 bases between. The V gene's germline CDR1 is SGHVS and CDR2 FNYEAQ. The CDR3 has 12 amino acids. The chain's CDR3 is CASSEGGYEQYF. The CDR3 bases are TGTGCCAGCAGCGAGGGGGGCTACGAGCAGTACTTC.

This sequence joins TRBV5-1 and TRBJ2-7; no reliable D call. In germline, CDR1 is SGHRS, CDR2 YFSETQ. V was cut by 5 bases and J by 0 bases, with 3 bases left in between. The length of the CDR3 is 11 residues. The CDR3 spells CASSYSYEQYF. CDR3 in DNA: TGCGCCAGCAGTTACTCCTACGAGCAGTACTTC.

V is TRBV7-3 and J is TRBJ2-7; D may be TRBD1 (5 bases). Germline CDR1 is SGHTA and CDR2 is FQGTGA. Trimming pared 2 bases from V and 5 bases from J, leaving 10 bases between. This CDR3 contains 13 residues. CDR3 coding DNA: TGTGCCAGCAGCTTAGAAGGGGTGGACGAGCAGTACTTC. Amino acids: CASSLEGVDEQYF.

J is TRBJ2-7 and V is TRBV7-9; D possibly corresponds to TRBD1 (5 bases). This CDR3 contains 14 residues. The germline V gene encodes CDR1 SEHNR and CDR2 FQNEAQ (reference sequence). V was trimmed by 3 bases and J by 3 bases, leaving 12 bases between them. CDR3 residues: CASSFQDIGYEQYF. The CDR3 DNA is TGTGCCAGCAGCTTCCAGGACATTGGCTACGAGCAGTACTTC.

The chain joins TRBV27 to TRBJ1-1; weak D call: TRBD1 (6 bases). Germline loops: CDR1 MNHEY, CDR2 SMNVEV (reference sequence). The ends were cut back, 5 bases at V and 1 base at J, with 17 bases in the middle. The CDR3 loop spans 16 amino acids. In nucleotides, the CDR3 is TGTGCCAGCAGTCTCTGGACAGCCCGGGGGAACACTGAAGCTTTCTTT. Residues: CASSLWTARGNTEAFF.

V usage is TRBV7-3 and J usage is TRBJ2-5; 7 positions agree with TRBD1. Per germline, CDR1 SGHTA and CDR2 FQGTGA. The CDR3 is made up of 13 amino acids. Losses at the gene ends were 2 bases for V and 4 bases for J; bases not matched to a gene: 1. Written as DNA, the CDR3 is TGTGCCAGCAGCTTAGGGACAGTAGAGACCCAGTACTTC. Translating gives CASSLGTVETQYF.

The V and J genes are TRBV27 and TRBJ1-2; 7 bases line up with TRBD1. The CDR3 runs 14 residues. Trimming at V came to 5 bases and at J to 5 bases, leaving 8 bases not matched to a gene. Per germline, CDR1 MNHEY and CDR2 SMNVEV (reference sequence). CDR3 in DNA: TGTGCCAGCAGTCACCGGGACAGTGCTTATGGCTACACCTTC. Translated: CASSHRDSAYGYTF.

J is TRBJ2-5 and V is TRBV6-1; 9 positions agree with TRBD2. V dropped 4 bases and J dropped 2; count of bases not matched to a gene: 5. Germline CDR1 is MNHNS and CDR2 is SASEGT. The CDR3 sequence is 15 residues long. The CDR3 coding sequence is TGTGCCAGCAGTGGCCTAGCGGGGAGGCAAGAGACCCAGTACTTC. Its protein is CASSGLAGRQETQYF.

V usage is TRBV25-1 and J usage is TRBJ1-1; D gene uncertain. Trimming cost V 6 bases and J 1 base, with 9 bases left between them. The germline CDR1 and CDR2 sequences are MGHDK and SYGVNS. CDR3 length equals 13 residues. CDR3: CASRLSANTEAFF. The CDR3 DNA reads as TGTGCCAGCAGGCTCAGCGCGAACACTGAAGCTTTCTTT.

The chain links TRBV10-1 to TRBJ2-3; no firm D call. The CDR3 is made up of 13 amino acids. V lost 2 bases and J 2 bases, leaving 5 bases between the germline ends. Germline CDR1 reads WNHNN; CDR2 reads SYGVQD (reference sequence). The CDR3 DNA reads as TGCGCCAGCAGTGAGGATCCCACAGATACGCAGTATTTT. Its protein is CASSEDPTDTQYF.

This clone was picked up one time. The chain employs TRBV4-1 and TRBJ2-1; 8 bases are a match to TRBD2. The germline V gene encodes CDR1 MGHRA and CDR2 YSYEKL. The V and J ends lost 3 bases and 6 bases, in that order; junction bases with no gene match: 4. The CDR3 has 14 residues. CDR3 DNA sequence: TGCGCCAGCAGCCACGGGACTAGTCTCAATGAGCAGTTCTTC. The encoded protein is CASSHGTSLNEQFF.